This TCR beta chain was recorded in a study of spatial heterogeneity in lung cancer. Study at large: Among detected sequences, beta-chain ones consistently exceeded alpha-chain ones in number. Mean representation of each unique TCR and UMI combination in the raw reads exceeded nine occurrences.

MiXCR, run by TCRdb on the 5' RACE reads, gives a single entry per CDR3 protein. This table holds 51,000 or so distinct CDR3 sequences, around 7% found once. CDR3 length: 13 amino acids. Trimming shortened V by 1 base and J by 4 bases, and 7 bases separated the two germline ends. Germline V lookup: CDR1 LGHNA, CDR2 YNFKEQ. Study observations and caveats: At tumor resection, ubiquitous expanded TCRs were detected in blood more often than later.

Noted time point: blood at routine non-recurrence follow-up after resection. No cell sorting; template was whole RNA from tumor, lung tissue or PBMC. On this clonotype: Its antigen is still unknown.

The chain carries TRBV4-2 and TRBJ2-5; D is undetermined. The specimen was PBMCs, collected at follow-up. The clonotype was recovered from a female donor with early-stage non-small cell lung cancer. Here the CDR3 reads CASSQVSLETQYF. As DNA, the CDR3 is TGTGCCAGCAGCCAAGTCTCTTTAGAGACCCAGTACTTC.